Shown below are 10 T cell receptor beta chains from a single sample sequenced in a study of CD8 T cells in ankylosing spondylitis. TCRdb processed the 5' RACE reads anew with MiXCR; each CDR3 protein has one entry. The table has tens of thousands of distinct CDR3 sequences, 7.2% seen once. The specimen sequenced was blood, either unsorted or a sorted T cell fraction (not recorded which). The source is a male donor with ankylosing spondylitis or in good health (not recorded which).

This clonotype was observed at least ten times. J is TRBJ2-5 and V is TRBV4-1; D is uncertain. V was trimmed by 1 base and J by 2 bases, leaving 8 bases between them. In germline, CDR1 is MGHRA, CDR2 YSYEKL. The CDR3 loop spans 14 amino acids. The CDR3 DNA reads as TGCGCCAGCAGCCAAGGCGCCAGACAAGAGACCCAGTACTTC. Translated, it gives CASSQGARQETQYF.

This clonotype has ten or more counts. The chain recombines TRBV29-1 with TRBJ2-1; the D is unclear. V was pared by 4 bases and J by 3 bases, with 10 bases between. The V gene's germline CDR1 is SQVTM and CDR2 ANQGSEA. The CDR3 consists of 13 residues. CDR3 sequence: CSVGAALYNEQFF. CDR3 nucleotide sequence: TGCAGCGTTGGTGCGGCACTCTACAATGAGCAGTTCTTC.

There are many counts of this clonotype. The chain carries TRBV20-1 and TRBJ2-7; D uncertain. V was shortened by 0 bases and J by 3 bases, with 18 bases between the two germline ends. Germline V lookup: CDR1 DFQATT, CDR2 SNEGSKA (reference sequence). This CDR3 contains 16 residues. The CDR3 DNA reads as TGCAGTGCTAGAGATCTAAACCCAAGGGCTTTCTACGAGCAGTACTTC. It specifies CSARDLNPRAFYEQYF.

This sequence joins TRBV5-1 and TRBJ1-5, with D unresolved. From germline, CDR1 is SGHRS and CDR2 YFSETQ. The V gene lost 0 bases and the J gene lost 0 bases, with 7 bases spanning the gap. The length of the CDR3 is 15 residues. Here the CDR3 DNA reads TGCGCCAGCAGCTTGGACGGGTATAGCAATCAGCCCCAGCATTTT. Translating gives CASSLDGYSNQPQHF.

This clonotype was observed at least ten times. This rearrangement joins TRBV5-1 to TRBJ2-1, with D unresolved. Germline V gene sequence: CDR1 SGHRS, CDR2 YFSETQ. Trimming cost V 2 bases and J 13 bases, with 10 bases left between them. This CDR3 contains 11 residues. CDR3 nucleotides: TGCGCCAGCAGCTTAAGAGAAACCCAGTTCTTC. Residues: CASSLRETQFF.

The rearrangement uses TRBV9 and TRBJ2-2; TRBD1 matches 9 bases. CDR3 size: 15 residues. V gave up 0 bases and J gave up 5 bases; unmatched junction bases: 2. The germline V gene has CDR1 SGDLS and CDR2 YYNGEE. The CDR3 sequence: CASSVEQGATGELFF. The CDR3 nucleotides are TGTGCCAGCAGCGTAGAACAGGGGGCAACCGGGGAGCTGTTTTTT.

This clonotype was recorded at least ten times. The chain carries TRBV12-3 or TRBV12-4 and TRBJ2-3, with a weak D call TRBD1 (5 bases). Trimming stripped 5 bases from V and 2 bases from J, with 14 bases between. This CDR3 comprises 15 residues. The CDR3 nucleotides read TGTGCCAGCAGTCCCAGACAGTCCAACACAGATACGCAGTATTTT. Its translation: CASSPRQSNTDTQYF.

This clonotype was seen many times. The rearrangement links TRBV29-1 to TRBJ2-5; D may be TRBD1 (5 bases). The CDR3 totals 12 residues. Looked up from germline, CDR1 is SQVTM and CDR2 is ANQGSEA. Trimming took off 6 bases at V and 5 bases at J, with 13 bases between the two ends. In DNA, the CDR3 is TGCAGCGTCGTAGGGGTAGGGGAGACCCAGTACTTC. Amino acid sequence: CSVVGVGETQYF.

This clonotype was observed once. The rearrangement links TRBV7-2 to TRBJ2-7, with a possible D match to TRBD2 (5 bases). Germline CDR1 is SGHTA and CDR2 is FQGNSA. The CDR3 covers 13 residues. Trimming shortened V by 4 bases and J by 2 bases, and 9 bases separated the two germline ends. In DNA, the CDR3 is TGTGCCAGCAGCTCCCAGGAGGCCTACGAGCAGTACTTC. Translation gives CASSSQEAYEQYF. The full variable domain, its missing parts supplied by reference TRBV7-2 and TRBJ2-7, is GAGVSQSPSNKVTEKGKDVELRCDPISGHTALYWYRQSLGQGLEFLIYFQGNSAPDKSGLPSDRFSAERTGGSVSTLTIQRTQQEDSAVYLCASSSQEAYEQYFGPGTRLTVT.

The V gene is TRBV7-2, the J gene TRBJ1-1; weak D call: TRBD1 (5 bases). Germline assignment: CDR1 SGHTA and CDR2 FQGNSA. Trimming removed 5 bases at V and 1 base at J, with 8 bases between. CDR3 length: 13 amino acids. CDR3 loop: CASSAQGNTEAFF. The DNA of the CDR3 is TGTGCCAGCAGCGCCCAGGGGAACACTGAAGCTTTCTTT.